The clone carrying this TCR beta chain has a count of ten or more. The target antigen is unknown. These data are taken from a study of regulatory T cells in long-lasting Graves disease. Across the whole study: Over 5 years of antithyroid drugs with positive TSH receptor antibodies was taken to mean persistent Graves' disease. Study-wide results and caveats: Repertoires from persistent disease leaned toward TRBV28, TRBJ1-2 and TRBJ2-5. Persistent patients had a count of shared public clonotypes (2,741) that exceeded that of new patients (around 970). Few sampled subjects may have lowered accuracy.

Building the TCR beta libraries relied on iRepertoire HTBI primers, and CDR3 regions underwent Arm-PCR. TCRdb reprocessed the multiplex PCR reads with MiXCR, giving one entry per CDR3 protein. The repertoire holds 300,000 to 350,000 distinct CDR3 sequences, with roughly a fifth as singletons. Time point defined: persistent/refractory GD, antithyroid drugs over 5 years with positive TRAb. Construction of the TCR library relied on RNA isolated from PBMCs. Germline loops: CDR1 DFQATT, CDR2 SNEGSKA (reference sequence). The V and J ends lost 0 bases and 3 bases respectively, with 11 bases between them. The CDR3 consists of 14 residues.

The sequence derives from a female donor with Graves disease. Sample: peripheral blood mononuclear cells (PBMCs), taken when the disease was refractory, from a patient treated with antithyroid drugs. This sequence joins TRBV20-1 and TRBJ1-1; D is possibly TRBD1 (5 bases). CDR3 DNA sequence: TGCAGTGCTAGAGAGGGAAGCAGGGACACTGAAGCTTTCTTT. This sequence encodes CSAREGSRDTEAFF.